This T cell receptor (beta chain) was observed in a study of early T cells in non-severe SARS-CoV-2 infection. Across the study: The sequenced material was bulk RNA from unsorted whole blood, and its chains were unpaired.

Individual cDNA molecules were tagged with unique molecular identifiers. TCRdb reprocessed the 5' RACE reads via MiXCR and lists one record per CDR3 protein. The profile shows over 60,000 distinct CDR3 sequences, approximately 13% of them singletons. Notes on this clonotype: The target antigen is unknown.

CDR3 length: 14 amino acids. Germline V gene data show CDR1 as SGHRS and CDR2 as YFSETQ. V lost 0 bases to trimming and J lost 4 bases, with 11 bases between them. Findings of the study overall: Matching results from VDJdb favored anti-spike CD8 responses, leaving private and CD4 specificities undetected.

The TCR sequence derives from an adult who was a healthcare worker with PCR-confirmed SARS-CoV-2 infection or an uninfected control (not recorded which). The chain joins TRBV5-1 to TRBJ2-7, with no clear D. Sequencing was performed on whole blood, taken at baseline. The chain's CDR3 is CASSLVGLPYEQYF. Written as DNA, the CDR3 is TGCGCCAGCAGCTTGGTAGGGCTCCCATACGAGCAGTACTTC.